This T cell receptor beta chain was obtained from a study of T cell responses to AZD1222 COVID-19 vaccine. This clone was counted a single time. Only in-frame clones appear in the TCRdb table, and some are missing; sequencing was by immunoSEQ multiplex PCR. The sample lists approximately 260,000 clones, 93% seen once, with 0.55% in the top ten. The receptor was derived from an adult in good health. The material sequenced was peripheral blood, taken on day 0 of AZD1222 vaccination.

The CDR3 nucleotides read TGTGCCACCAGGGAGGGAAATTCACCCCTCCACTTT. Protein sequence: CATREGNSPLHF. The chain is built from TRBV28 and TRBJ1-6; possible D gene TRBD1, 5 bases. Germline assignment: CDR1 MDHEN and CDR2 SYDVKM. V shed 10 bases and J shed 7 bases, with 11 bases lying between them. This CDR3 comprises 12 residues.